This is a list of T cell receptor beta chains from one sample in a study of T cell repertoires in cytomegalovirus infection. TCRdb redid the calling of the reads with MiXCR, one entry per CDR3 protein. The table records over 300,000 distinct CDR3 sequences, more than 8% of them present only once. Sequenced material: PBMCs. These receptors all come from a human donor in good health (CMV status not recorded). Some clones in this sample may be carry-over from other donors' samples. Both conserved end residues are part of each CDR3. The order of the fields is J gene, clone size, V gene, D gene, CDR3 DNA, CDR3 protein. A D gene is named only where the DNA matches it firmly. Only some rows state a clone size, as once, few, many or a class for expanded clones.

TRBJ1-2 few TRBV20-1 TRBD1 TGCAGTGCTAGAGATCCCGGACAGGGGAACTATGGCTACACCTTC CSARDPGQGNYGYTF
TRBJ2-3 few TRBV29-1 NA TGCAGCGTTGAAGGGCGGGCTAAGGCGGATACGCAGTATTTT CSVEGRAKADTQYF
TRBJ1-1 many TRBV7-2 NA TGTGCCAGCAGCTTGGGGTCTAAGCCTGAAGCTTTCTTT CASSLGSKPEAFF
TRBJ2-2 many TRBV7-2 TRBD2 TGTGCCAGCAGCCTCCTCCGCGGCGGGAGGACAAACACCGGGGAGCTGTTTTTT CASSLLRGGRTNTGELFF
TRBJ2-3 few TRBV6-5 TRBD2 TGTGCCAGCAGCCGGGGACTAGCGCCCACAGATACGCAGTATTTT CASSRGLAPTDTQYF
TRBJ1-3 many TRBV7-2 NA TGTGCCAGCAGCTTAGTAGGGACACGAGGAAACACCATATATTTT CASSLVGTRGNTIYF
TRBJ1-2 NA TRBV29-1 NA TGCAGCGCCACCGGGACCCAAGCTAACTATGGCTACACCTTC CSATGTQANYGYTF
TRBJ2-1 NA TRBV6-2/TRBV6-3 NA TGTGCCAGCAGTTACGCCCCTAGGACAGCACCGCACCACAATGAGCAGTTCTTC CASSYAPRTAPHHNEQFF
TRBJ2-7 few TRBV28 TRBD2 TGTGCCAGCACCCCCGGGGGGGACTACGAGCAGTACTTC CASTPGGDYEQYF
TRBJ1-6 many TRBV7-2 NA TGTGCCAGCAGCTATCCAGGGTTAACTTCACCCCTCCACTTT CASSYPGLTSPLHF
TRBJ1-2 few TRBV10-3 TRBD1 TGTGCCATCAGTCGTACAGGGGAACCGGGGGGCTACACCTTC CAISRTGEPGGYTF
TRBJ2-2 many TRBV7-6 TRBD2 TGTGCCGGGATGGAACTAGCGGGAGGCGGCACCGGGGAGCTGTTTTTT CAGMELAGGGTGELFF
TRBJ2-2 NA TRBV7-9 NA TGTGCCAGCAGCTCCAGGGGGGGGAACACCGGGGAGCTGTTTTTT CASSSRGGNTGELFF
TRBJ1-3 many TRBV7-2 NA TGTGCCAGCAGCTTAGCATTCTCTGGAAACACCATATATTTT CASSLAFSGNTIYF
TRBJ2-7 few TRBV28 TRBD1 TGTGCCAGCCAAAAGTACAGGGGGATCTCCTACGAGCAGTACTTC CASQKYRGISYEQYF
TRBJ2-5 many TRBV19 NA TGTGCCAGTAGTGTCGGCAATCAAGAGACCCAGTACTTC CASSVGNQETQYF
TRBJ2-5 few TRBV28 TRBD2 TGTGCCAGCAGTTTAGTAGCGGGAGGGCCCTCAAGCGAAGAGACCCAGTACTTC CASSLVAGGPSSEETQYF
TRBJ1-4 many TRBV7-2 NA TGTGCCAGCAGCCATAACAGTGCAACTAATGAAAAACTGTTTTTT CASSHNSATNEKLFF
TRBJ1-5 few TRBV19 NA TGTGCCAGTAGTGAGGGAAGGCGGCCCCAGCATTTT CASSEGRRPQHF
TRBJ2-5 NA TRBV5-5 TRBD1 TGTGCCAGCAGCTCGATTGGACAGGGCTCGGAGACCCAGTACTTC CASSSIGQGSETQYF
TRBJ2-2 many TRBV7-2 TRBD2 TGTGCCAGCAGCTTCAGGACTAGCAACACCGGGGAGCTGTTTTTT CASSFRTSNTGELFF
TRBJ1-2 NA TRBV5-4 TRBD1 TGTGCCAGCAGCTTGAAACGGACAGGGTGGGCTCAAGGCTACACCTTC CASSLKRTGWAQGYTF
TRBJ2-2 many TRBV7-8 NA TGTGCCACCACCGCGGCCGGTACGAACACCGGGGAGCTGTTTTTT CATTAAGTNTGELFF
TRBJ2-3 NA TRBV7-9 NA TGTGCCAGCAGTATAGAGCGATCCTCGCAGTATTTT CASSIERSSQYF
TRBJ2-3 NA TRBV7-9 TRBD2 TGTGCCAGCCGACTTGGGGCGGGAGGATTAGATACGCAGTATTTT CASRLGAGGLDTQYF
TRBJ1-4 many TRBV20-1 NA TGCAGTGCTAGAGACAGGGCTTTTAATGAAAAACTGTTTTTT CSARDRAFNEKLFF
TRBJ1-3 few TRBV11-2 NA TGTGCCAGCAGCCCCGCGCCGTTGGCTGGAAACACCATATATTTT CASSPAPLAGNTIYF
TRBJ1-6 few TRBV27 NA TGTGCCAGCAGTTTTTTGCAGGTTTCACCCCTCCACTTT CASSFLQVSPLHF
TRBJ2-2 many TRBV7-2 NA TGTGCCAGCAGTCAAGACAGGCGACTCACCGGGGAGCTGTTTTTT CASSQDRRLTGELFF
TRBJ1-1 once TRBV7-6 NA TGTGCCAGCAGCCCATGGACAGTCGGGGCTACTGAAGCTTTCTTT CASSPWTVGATEAFF
TRBJ2-3 NA TRBV13 NA TGTGCCAGCACCTGGGGGGTGGACAGCACAGATACGCAGTATTTT CASTWGVDSTDTQYF
TRBJ1-2 NA TRBV24-1 TRBD1 TGTGCCACCAGCCGCCCGGGACAGGGGTTCGACGGCTACACCTTC CATSRPGQGFDGYTF
TRBJ2-5 NA TRBV20-1 TRBD2 TGCAGTGCTAGAGTCGGGACTAGCCCCACAGAGACCCAGTACTTC CSARVGTSPTETQYF
TRBJ1-1 many TRBV11-1 NA TGTGCCAGCAGCTCCCCGGGACACCTGAACACTGAAGCTTTCTTT CASSSPGHLNTEAFF
TRBJ1-5 many TRBV5-1 NA TGCGCCAGCAGCTTGGAAGGGCGGTGGAATCAGCCCCAGCATTTT CASSLEGRWNQPQHF
TRBJ2-1 few TRBV20-1 TRBD1 TGCAGTGCTAGAGCTGCCCAGGGGGCTTACAATGAGCAGTTCTTC CSARAAQGAYNEQFF
TRBJ2-3 many TRBV18 TRBD1 TGTGCCACAGACAGGGATCGCACAGATACGCAGTATTTT CATDRDRTDTQYF
TRBJ2-5 few TRBV27 TRBD2 TGTGCCAGCAGTTTATACGGGACTAGGGGAGAGACCCAGTACTTC CASSLYGTRGETQYF
TRBJ1-5 NA TRBV6-2/TRBV6-3 NA TGTGCCAGCAGTTACAGGGCCAGCAATCAGCCCCAGCATTTT CASSYRASNQPQHF
TRBJ2-1 many TRBV7-6 TRBD2 TGTGCCAGCTCCCTTAGAGACCTAGCGGGATTGAACAATGAGCAGTTCTTC CASSLRDLAGLNNEQFF
TRBJ1-5 few TRBV2 NA TGTGCCAGCAGTACCCGGGGGGGAAGCAATCAGCCCCAGCATTTT CASSTRGGSNQPQHF
TRBJ1-1 few TRBV20-1 NA TGCAGTGCCAAGAATTCGAGATCCGGGGGGTTCGTGAACACTGAAGCTTTCTTT CSAKNSRSGGFVNTEAFF
TRBJ1-2 NA TRBV7-8 NA TGTGCCAGCAGCTTGTTTTCAGGGGAAGGGGGCTACACCTTC CASSLFSGEGGYTF